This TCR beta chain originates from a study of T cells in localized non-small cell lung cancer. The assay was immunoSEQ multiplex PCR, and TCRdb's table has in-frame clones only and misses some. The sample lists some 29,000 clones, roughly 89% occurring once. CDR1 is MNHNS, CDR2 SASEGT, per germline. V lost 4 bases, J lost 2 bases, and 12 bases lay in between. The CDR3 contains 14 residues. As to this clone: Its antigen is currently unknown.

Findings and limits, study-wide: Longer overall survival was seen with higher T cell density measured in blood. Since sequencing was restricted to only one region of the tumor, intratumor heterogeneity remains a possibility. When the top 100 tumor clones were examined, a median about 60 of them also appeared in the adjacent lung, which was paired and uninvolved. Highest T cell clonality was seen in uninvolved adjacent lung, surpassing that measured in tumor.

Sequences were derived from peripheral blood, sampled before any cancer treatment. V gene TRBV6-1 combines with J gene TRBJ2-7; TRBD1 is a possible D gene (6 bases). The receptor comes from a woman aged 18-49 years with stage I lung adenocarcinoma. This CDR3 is CASSVNRVTYEQYF. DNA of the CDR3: TGTGCCAGCAGTGTAAACAGGGTGACCTACGAGCAGTACTTC.